Listed below are T cell receptor beta chains from one sample, sequenced in a study of cytomegalovirus exposure and HLA in healthy donors. Sequenced by immunoSEQ multiplex PCR; TCRdb stores in-frame clones only, minus some. The sample lists hundreds of thousands of clones; almost 80% were seen once. What was sequenced was PBMCs. Receptor source: a male donor in good health and CMV-seronegative. Each CDR3 is given with its conserved first and last residue. D genes are given only for firm matches. Clone size appears in some rows only: once, few, many, or a class for an expanded clone.

TGTGCCAGTACCCCCCGACTGGCGGTGGGAAACATTCAGTACTTC,CASTPRLAVGNIQYF,few,-,TRBJ2-4,TRBV19
TGTGCCAGCAGCGTAGGTGGGGAGAACTATGGCTACACCTTC,CASSVGGENYGYTF,-,-,TRBJ1-2,TRBV9
TGTGCCAGCAGCTTAGTACATCGGCGGGAGGCCGGCAATGAGCAGTTCTTC,CASSLVHRREAGNEQFF,-,TRBD2,TRBJ2-1,TRBV7-6
TGTGCCAGTAGTATCCAGGGTAACACCGGGGAGCTGTTTTTT,CASSIQGNTGELFF,-,-,TRBJ2-2,TRBV19
TGTGCCAGTAGCCCCGGGACAGCATCTAATCAGCCCCAGCATTTT,CASSPGTASNQPQHF,-,TRBD1,TRBJ1-5,TRBV19
TGTGCCAGCAGCTTAGGCGGCCCATACAATGAGCAGTTCTTC,CASSLGGPYNEQFF,-,-,TRBJ2-1,TRBV7-2
TGTGCCAGTAAACAAGCCGACAGTCCGAATCAGCCCCAGCATTTT,CASKQADSPNQPQHF,-,-,TRBJ1-5,TRBV19
TGTGCCAGCAGCTCCGCACCCAGGCGGGGGAACACCGGGGAGCTGTTTTTT,CASSSAPRRGNTGELFF,-,-,TRBJ2-2,TRBV11-2
TGTGCCAGCAGCCTCAAGACAGGGGGCAGTGGCTACACCTTC,CASSLKTGGSGYTF,-,TRBD1,TRBJ1-2,TRBV2
TGTGCCCTCACGACGGGCCAGGGGACCGGGGAGCTGTTTTTT,CALTTGQGTGELFF,-,-,TRBJ2-2,TRBV6-1
TGTGCCAGCAGTACAACTGCGACACGCACAGATACGCAGTATTTT,CASSTTATRTDTQYF,-,-,TRBJ2-3,TRBV6-1
TGCAGCGTTAGGGGGGGGCTAAATTCACCCCTCCACTTT,CSVRGGLNSPLHF,-,-,TRBJ1-6,TRBV29-1
TGTGCCAGCAGCGAGTGGCTCCAAACTAGTGGGGCCAACGTCCTGACTTTC,CASSEWLQTSGANVLTF,-,-,TRBJ2-6,TRBV9
TGTGCCAGCAGACCGAGGGAAGGGGGTTTATATGGCTACACCTTC,CASRPREGGLYGYTF,-,-,TRBJ1-2,TRBV6-5
TGTGCCAGTAGAGACAGGGGGACTGAAGCTTTCTTT,CASRDRGTEAFF,-,TRBD1,TRBJ1-1,TRBV19
TGTGCCAGCAGCTTGGCAGGCCCCCCCTACAATGAGCAGTTCTTC,CASSLAGPPYNEQFF,-,-,TRBJ2-1,TRBV11-2
TGCGCCAGCAGACGAACACAGGGTGCCGCCAATGAGCAGTTCTTC,CASRRTQGAANEQFF,-,-,TRBJ2-1,TRBV5-1
TGTGCCAGCAGCAAAGGTCGCGGTTGGCGGAACATTCAGTACTTC,CASSKGRGWRNIQYF,-,-,TRBJ2-4,TRBV21-1
TGTGCCAGTAGCAACGGGGACAGGGGAAATCAGCCCCTGCATTTT,CASSNGDRGNQPLHF,-,TRBD1,TRBJ1-5,TRBV19
TGCGCCAGCAGCCCCGCCGGGACAGGGTCCCCTTACTCCTACGAGCAGTACTTC,CASSPAGTGSPYSYEQYF,-,TRBD1,TRBJ2-7,TRBV5-1
TGTGCCAGTAGTATAGGCGGACAGGGGGGATTGCGCGAGCAGTACTTC,CASSIGGQGGLREQYF,-,TRBD1,TRBJ2-7,TRBV19
TGTGCCAGCAGAACTGACAGGGGGCGCACCGGGGAGCTGTTTTTT,CASRTDRGRTGELFF,once,TRBD1,TRBJ2-2,TRBV5-6
TGTGCCAGCAGCGGATGGTCCCTAGCGGGAGGGCCACACGAGCAGTACTTC,CASSGWSLAGGPHEQYF,-,TRBD2,TRBJ2-7,TRBV7-3
TGCGCCAGCAGCTCCAATCTAGCTTTTCACTTCTACGAGCAGTACTTC,CASSSNLAFHFYEQYF,-,-,TRBJ2-7,TRBV5-1
TGTGCCACCAGCGAAGGAGGGGGCGCGGGGGGCTACACCTTC,CATSEGGGAGGYTF,-,TRBD1,TRBJ1-2,TRBV15
TGTTCCAGCAGGCTGGGCCCAGGGGACTATTTCGCTGAAGCTTTCTTT,CSSRLGPGDYFAEAFF,-,-,TRBJ1-1,TRBV7-9